The 2 T cell receptor beta chains below come from one sample, sequenced in a study of technical replicates of blood from a handful of donors. Data came from immunoSEQ multiplex PCR; TCRdb stores just in-frame clones and leaves some out. The profile covers roughly 80,000 clones, with around 91% appearing a single time and 0.41% taken by the ten largest. The sequenced sample consisted of T cells isolated from PBMCs. The source is a human donor in good health.

The rearrangement links TRBV19 to TRBJ2-7, with D possibly matching TRBD1 (6 bases). This CDR3 spans 18 amino acids. CDR1 is LNHDA, CDR2 SQIVND, per germline (reference sequence). V lost 4 bases, J lost 3 bases, and 25 bases lay in between. CDR3 DNA: TGTGCCAGTAGTAACCAAGGGGGAACCCTCGGATCCCTCTACGAGCAGTACTTC. This gives the protein CASSNQGGTLGSLYEQYF.

In its sample, this clone was seen once. This chain uses TRBV20-1 with TRBJ2-1, with 11 bases identical to TRBD2. The CDR3 contains 11 residues. Germline assignment: CDR1 DFQATT and CDR2 SNEGSKA (reference sequence). V lost 6 bases and J lost 14; bases outside the gene matches: 6. CDR3: CSAASGRSEFF. For the CDR3, the DNA is TGCAGTGCAGCTAGCGGGAGGTCGGAGTTCTTC.